These 21 T cell receptor beta chains were all obtained from the same sample, sequenced in a study of T cell responses to AZD1222 COVID-19 vaccine. The data were produced by immunoSEQ multiplex PCR, yet TCRdb's version contains in-frame clones alone and is incomplete. Of about 67,000 clones listed, about four fifths were seen once; the top ten hold roughly 6%. The sample in question was peripheral blood, obtained 28 days after the second AZD1222 dose. All receptors derive from an adult who received the AZD1222 COVID-19 vaccine.

The chain employs TRBV4-3 and TRBJ2-5, with D perhaps TRBD1 (6 bases). Germline CDR1 LGHNA, CDR2 YSLEER. V lost 0 bases and J 8 bases, leaving 16 bases between the germline ends. CDR3 length: 15 amino acids. In DNA, the CDR3 is TGCGCCAGCAGCCAAGATGTCAAGGCAGGGGCCACCCAGTACTTC. It specifies CASSQDVKAGATQYF.

About this clone itself: Other DNA sequences in this specimen translate into the identical CDR3. The chain has TRBV7-8 and TRBJ2-2, with D unclear. The CDR3 contains 16 residues. The germline gives CDR1 SGHVS, CDR2 FQNEAQ. With 0 bases removed from V and 0 bases from J, the gap between germline ends came to 8 bases. The CDR3 loop is CASSLASGSNTGELFF. In DNA, the CDR3 is TGTGCCAGCAGCTTAGCATCAGGATCGAACACCGGGGAGCTGTTTTTT.

The genes are TRBV5-6 and TRBJ1-6, with D possibly being TRBD1 (5 bases). The germline gives CDR1 SGHDT, CDR2 YYEEEE. This CDR3 region has 14 residues. Trimming removed 1 base at V and 7 bases at J, with 9 bases between. The CDR3, as DNA: TGTGCCAGCAGCTTGAGGGACTTGAATTCACCCCTCCACTTT. It translates to CASSLRDLNSPLHF.

The chain combines TRBV10-3 with TRBJ2-5, with D unclear. V was clipped by 2 bases and J by 1 base, with 8 bases between them. This CDR3 comprises 14 residues. The germline V gene encodes CDR1 ENHRY and CDR2 SYGVKD. The chain's CDR3 is CAISEQRGQETQYF. CDR3 in DNA: TGTGCCATCAGTGAGCAACGCGGCCAAGAGACCCAGTACTTC.

The chain links TRBV29-1 to TRBJ1-1; D unclear. This CDR3 spans 14 amino acids. Between the trimmed V and J ends, which lost 8 bases and 7 bases, there was a span of 23 bases. CDR1 and CDR2 (germline): SQVTM, ANQGSEA. CDR3 DNA: TGCAGCTCTTTGGGCGGACGGGCCACCCGTGAAGCTTTCTTT. It is translated as CSSLGGRATREAFF. The variable domain in full, with the rest retrieved from reference TRBV29-1 and TRBJ1-1, is SAVISQKPSRDICQRGTSLTIQCQVDSQVTMMFWYRQQPGQSLTLIATANQGSEATYESGFVIDKFPISRPNLTFSTLTVSNMSPEDSSIYLCSSLGGRATREAFFGQGTRLTVV.

V and J are TRBV7-6 and TRBJ2-3; TRBD1 matches at 10 bases. Germline CDR1 SGHVS, CDR2 FNYEAQ. CDR3 length: 14 residues. The V gene end was trimmed by 4 bases and the J gene end by 6 bases; junction bases not matched to a gene: 4. The CDR3 sequence: CASSSGQGVDTQYF. CDR3 nucleotide sequence: TGTGCCAGCAGCTCAGGACAGGGGGTGGATACGCAGTATTTT.

The CDR3 DNA is TGTGCCAGCAGTCCGGGACAGGGGGCTTATGGCTACACCTTC. It specifies CASSPGQGAYGYTF. This chain links TRBV27 with TRBJ1-2; TRBD1 agrees at 12 bases. CDR1 MNHEY and CDR2 SMNVEV come from the germline V gene (reference sequence). This CDR3 is 14 amino acids long. V was pared by 5 bases and J by 5 bases, with 3 bases of the junction left unmatched.

The rearrangement joins TRBV5-6 to TRBJ2-7; the D is unclear. V lost 0 bases and J lost 3, with 10 bases in between. Germline loops: CDR1 SGHDT, CDR2 YYEEEE. CDR3 length: 14 residues. The CDR3 loop is CASSLGVYGYEQYF. For the CDR3, the DNA is TGTGCCAGCAGCTTGGGGGTTTACGGCTACGAGCAGTACTTC.

This clone was seen just once. The rearrangement joins TRBV18 to TRBJ1-1; D not resolved. There are 13 residues in the CDR3. Germline lookup yields CDR1 KGHSH and CDR2 LQKENI. Trimming stripped 7 bases from V and 0 bases from J, with 9 bases between. The DNA for the CDR3 is TGTGCCAGCTTCCGAACAGTGAACACTGAAGCTTTCTTT. It codes for CASFRTVNTEAFF.

The CDR3 bases are TGTGCCAGCAGCGCCGGGACTTCCTACGAGCAGTACTTC. Protein sequence: CASSAGTSYEQYF. The V gene is TRBV7-9, the J gene TRBJ2-7; D perhaps matches TRBD2 (6 bases). The CDR3 spans 13 residues. The V end lost 5 bases, the J end lost 1 base, and 9 bases lay between the germline ends. Germline V CDR1 and CDR2: SEHNR, FQNEAQ (reference sequence).

A single count supports this clone. The CDR3: CASSSTAPNEQFF. CDR3 DNA: TGTGCCAGCAGCTCGACAGCACCCAATGAGCAGTTCTTC. This sequence joins TRBV13 and TRBJ2-1; possibly TRBD1 for D (5 bases). CDR1 is PRHDT and CDR2 is FYEKMQ in the germline V gene (reference sequence). Trimming pared 4 bases from V and 6 bases from J, leaving 10 bases between. The CDR3 spans 13 residues.

The chain couples TRBV18 to TRBJ1-5, with D possibly TRBD1 on 6 matching bases. Germline CDR1 reads KGHSH; CDR2 reads LQKENI. The CDR3 sequence is 14 residues long. Trimming took off 6 bases at V and 0 bases at J, with 9 bases between the two ends. CDR3 sequence: CASSGQVSNQPQHF. DNA for the CDR3: TGTGCCAGCTCGGGACAAGTTAGCAATCAGCCCCAGCATTTT.

The chain combines TRBV27 with TRBJ1-5, with D maybe TRBD1 (5 bases). Germline lookup yields CDR1 MNHEY and CDR2 SMNVEV (reference sequence). The CDR3 runs to 15 residues. V lost 4 bases to trimming and J lost 2 bases, with 12 bases between them. The CDR3 sequence: CASSWGPGGNQPQHF. CDR3 nucleotides: TGTGCCAGCAGTTGGGGCCCTGGGGGCAATCAGCCCCAGCATTTT.

This clone was seen more than once but under ten times. The CDR3 DNA reads as TGCAGCGTGACGGGCAGCTCGAACACTGAAGCTTTCTTT. Translated: CSVTGSSNTEAFF. V is TRBV29-1 and J is TRBJ1-1; no definite D call. Germline V gene data show CDR1 as SQVTM and CDR2 as ANQGSEA. The CDR3 has 13 residues. V lost 6 bases, J lost 1 base, and 12 bases lay in between.

This chain links TRBV7-8 with TRBJ1-3; no reliable D call. V was shortened by 9 bases and J by 4 bases, with 13 bases between the two germline ends. Per germline, CDR1 SGHVS and CDR2 FQNEAQ. The CDR3 sequence is 13 residues long. The CDR3 region has the DNA TGTGCCAGTAGTCTTCTCAACGGAAACACCATATATTTT. Translation: CASSLLNGNTIYF.

The chain recombines TRBV6-5 with TRBJ2-5, with a tentative D call TRBD2 (6 bases). The length of the CDR3 is 15 residues. The germline V gene has CDR1 MNHEY and CDR2 SVGAGI. V lost 6 bases, J lost 5 bases, and 19 bases lay in between. This chain's CDR3 is CASSPRGGDRETQYF. The CDR3, as DNA: TGTGCCAGCAGCCCACGGGGAGGCGATCGGGAGACCCAGTACTTC.

The rearrangement joins TRBV5-5 to TRBJ2-7, with a possible D match to TRBD2 (6 bases). Trimming stripped 2 bases from V and 2 bases from J, with 23 bases between. The CDR3 is made up of 18 amino acids. Germline V gene sequence: CDR1 SGHKS, CDR2 YYEKEE (reference sequence). CDR3 DNA: TGTGCCAGCAGCTTTAAGGGACTGAGCGCCCATCATCCCTACGAGCAGTACTTC. Protein: CASSFKGLSAHHPYEQYF.

The gene calls are TRBV9 and TRBJ2-3; D gene uncertain. The germline V and J ends were trimmed by 0 bases and 7 bases, with 9 bases remaining between them. Germline V gene lookup returns CDR1 SGDLS and CDR2 YYNGEE. This CDR3 has 13 amino acids. For the CDR3, the DNA is TGTGCCAGCAGCGTAGCGGGTCAAAATACGCAGTATTTT. As protein: CASSVAGQNTQYF.

Turning to this clone: In the same sample, other DNA sequences code for this CDR3. The chain has TRBV7-2 and TRBJ1-2; TRBD1 matches 9 bases. The CDR3 has 13 residues. Trimming cost V 4 bases and J 5 bases; bases outside gene matches: 2. The germline V gene encodes CDR1 SGHTA and CDR2 FQGNSA. In nucleotides, the CDR3 is TGTGCCAGCAGCTCGGGACAGGGTTATGGCTACACCTTC. It codes for CASSSGQGYGYTF.

The chain has TRBV5-1 and TRBJ1-2, with unresolved D. This CDR3 has 18 amino acids. CDR1 and CDR2 from the germline V gene are SGHRS and YFSETQ. Between the trimmed V and J ends, which lost 0 bases and 1 base, there was a span of 19 bases. The CDR3 sequence is CASSLGEFIWRDNYGYTF. CDR3 sequence (DNA): TGCGCCAGCAGCTTGGGAGAGTTCATTTGGCGGGATAACTATGGCTACACCTTC.

This chain joins TRBV28 and TRBJ2-2; D perhaps matches TRBD2 (6 bases). The CDR3 totals 17 residues. The germline V gene has CDR1 MDHEN and CDR2 SYDVKM. Trimming cost V 5 bases and J 6 bases, with 22 bases left between them. The CDR3 coding sequence is TGTGCCAGCAGTCCCCACCGTAGTGGAGGGTTGGCCGGGGAGCTGTTTTTT. Translation: CASSPHRSGGLAGELFF.